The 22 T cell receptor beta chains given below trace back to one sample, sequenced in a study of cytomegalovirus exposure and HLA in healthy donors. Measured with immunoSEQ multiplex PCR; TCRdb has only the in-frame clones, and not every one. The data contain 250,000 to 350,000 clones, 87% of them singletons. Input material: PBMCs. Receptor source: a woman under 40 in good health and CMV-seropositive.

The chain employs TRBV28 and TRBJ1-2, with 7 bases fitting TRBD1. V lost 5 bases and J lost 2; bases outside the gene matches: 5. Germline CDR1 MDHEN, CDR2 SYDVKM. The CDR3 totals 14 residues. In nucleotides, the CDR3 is TGTGCCAGCAGTCCCCTGACAGGGAACTATGGCTACACCTTC. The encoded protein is CASSPLTGNYGYTF.

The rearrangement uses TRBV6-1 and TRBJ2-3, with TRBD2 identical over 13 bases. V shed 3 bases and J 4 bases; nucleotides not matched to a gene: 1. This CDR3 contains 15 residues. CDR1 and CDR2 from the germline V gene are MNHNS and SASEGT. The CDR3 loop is CASSETSGGPDTQYF. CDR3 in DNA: TGTGCCAGCAGTGAGACTAGCGGGGGGCCAGATACGCAGTATTTT.

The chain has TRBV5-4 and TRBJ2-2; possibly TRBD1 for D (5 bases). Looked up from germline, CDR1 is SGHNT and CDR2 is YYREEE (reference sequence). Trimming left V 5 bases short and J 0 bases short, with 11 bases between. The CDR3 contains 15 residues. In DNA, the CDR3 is TGTGCCAGCAGTCCCCGACAGTCGAACACCGGGGAGCTGTTTTTT. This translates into CASSPRQSNTGELFF.

DNA for the CDR3: TGTGCCAGCTCACCACCCAGGACAGGGAATGAGCAGTTCTTC. This codes for CASSPPRTGNEQFF. This chain uses TRBV18 with TRBJ2-1; 8 bases agree with TRBD1. Germline values: CDR1 KGHSH, CDR2 LQKENI. The CDR3 runs to 14 residues. V trimming: 0 bases; J trimming: 7 bases; junction bases outside the gene matches: 2. Combining the CDR3 with reference TRBV18 and TRBJ2-1 gives the whole variable domain NAGVMQNPRHLVRRRGQEARLRCSPMKGHSHVYWYRQLPEEGLKFMVYLQKENIIDESGMPKERFSAEFPKEGPSILRIQQVVRGDSAAYFCASSPPRTGNEQFFGPGTRLTVL.

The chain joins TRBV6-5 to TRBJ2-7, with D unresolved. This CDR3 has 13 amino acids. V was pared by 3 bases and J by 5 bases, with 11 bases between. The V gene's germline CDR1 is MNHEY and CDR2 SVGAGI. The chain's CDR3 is CASSYRFPHEQYF. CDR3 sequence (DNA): TGTGCCAGCAGTTATCGATTCCCACACGAGCAGTACTTC.

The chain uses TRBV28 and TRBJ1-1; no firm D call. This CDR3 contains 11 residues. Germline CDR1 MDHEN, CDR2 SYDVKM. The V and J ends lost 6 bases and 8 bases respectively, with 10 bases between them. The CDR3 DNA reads TGTGCCAGCAGCACGGGTCAAGAAGCTTTCTTT. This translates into CASSTGQEAFF.

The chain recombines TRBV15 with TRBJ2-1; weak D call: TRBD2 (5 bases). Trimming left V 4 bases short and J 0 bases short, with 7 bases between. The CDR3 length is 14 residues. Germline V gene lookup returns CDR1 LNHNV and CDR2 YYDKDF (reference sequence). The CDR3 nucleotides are TGTGCCACCAGCAAAGGGAGCTCCTACAATGAGCAGTTCTTC. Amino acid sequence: CATSKGSSYNEQFF. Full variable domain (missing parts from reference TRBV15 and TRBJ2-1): DAMVIQNPRYQVTQFGKPVTLSCSQTLNHNVMYWYQQKSSQAPKLLFHYYDKDFNNEADTPDNFQSRRPNTSFCFLDIRSPGLGDTAMYLCATSKGSSYNEQFFGPGTRLTVL.

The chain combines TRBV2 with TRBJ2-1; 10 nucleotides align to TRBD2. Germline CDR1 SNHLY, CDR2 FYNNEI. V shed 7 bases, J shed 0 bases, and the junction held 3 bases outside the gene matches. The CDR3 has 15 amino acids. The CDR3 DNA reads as TGTGCCAGCAAGCGGGGGGGGTCCTCCTACAATGAGCAGTTCTTC. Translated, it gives CASKRGGSSYNEQFF.

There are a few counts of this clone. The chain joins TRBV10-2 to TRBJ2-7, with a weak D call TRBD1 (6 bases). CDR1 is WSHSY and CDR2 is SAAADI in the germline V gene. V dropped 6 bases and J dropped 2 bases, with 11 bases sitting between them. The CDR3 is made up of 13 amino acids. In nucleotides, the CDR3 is TGCGCCAGCAGCCCAGGGGACACCTACGAGCAGTACTTC. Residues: CASSPGDTYEQYF.

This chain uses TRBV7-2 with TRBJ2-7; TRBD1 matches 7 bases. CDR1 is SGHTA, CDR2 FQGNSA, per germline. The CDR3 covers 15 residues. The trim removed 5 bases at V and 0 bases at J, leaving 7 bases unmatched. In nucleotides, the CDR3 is TGTGCCAGCAGCCCGGGCCAGGGGGTCTCCTACGAGCAGTACTTC. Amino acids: CASSPGQGVSYEQYF.

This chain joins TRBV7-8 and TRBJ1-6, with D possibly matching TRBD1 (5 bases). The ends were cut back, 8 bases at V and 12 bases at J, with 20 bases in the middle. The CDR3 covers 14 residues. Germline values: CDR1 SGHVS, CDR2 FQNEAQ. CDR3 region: CASSTGILGVPLHF. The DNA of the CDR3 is TGTGCCAGCTCTACAGGCATACTTGGTGTACCCCTCCACTTT.

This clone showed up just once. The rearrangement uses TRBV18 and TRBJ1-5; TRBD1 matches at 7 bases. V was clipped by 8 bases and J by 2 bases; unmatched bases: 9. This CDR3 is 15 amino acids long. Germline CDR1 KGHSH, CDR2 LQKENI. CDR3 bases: TGTGCCAGCACGTTGACAGGGTCGGGCAATCAGCCCCAGCATTTT. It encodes CASTLTGSGNQPQHF.

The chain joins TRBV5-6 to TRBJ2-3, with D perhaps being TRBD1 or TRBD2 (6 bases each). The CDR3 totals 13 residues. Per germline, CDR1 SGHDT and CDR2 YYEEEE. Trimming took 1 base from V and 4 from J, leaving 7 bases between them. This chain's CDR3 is CASSLRGPDTQYF. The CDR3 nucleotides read TGTGCCAGCAGCTTGCGGGGGCCAGATACGCAGTATTTT.

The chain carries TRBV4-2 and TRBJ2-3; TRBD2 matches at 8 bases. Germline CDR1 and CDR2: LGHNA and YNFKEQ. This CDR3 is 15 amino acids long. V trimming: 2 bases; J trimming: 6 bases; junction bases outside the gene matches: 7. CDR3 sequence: CASSQSDRLADTQYF. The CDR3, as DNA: TGTGCCAGCAGCCAAAGTGATCGACTAGCGGATACGCAGTATTTT.

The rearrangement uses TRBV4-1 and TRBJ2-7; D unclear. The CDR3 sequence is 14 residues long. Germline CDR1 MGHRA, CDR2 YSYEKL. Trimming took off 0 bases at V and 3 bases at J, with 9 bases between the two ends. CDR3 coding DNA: TGCGCCAGCAGCCAAGATCTCGAGGTCTACGAGCAGTACTTC. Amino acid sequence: CASSQDLEVYEQYF.

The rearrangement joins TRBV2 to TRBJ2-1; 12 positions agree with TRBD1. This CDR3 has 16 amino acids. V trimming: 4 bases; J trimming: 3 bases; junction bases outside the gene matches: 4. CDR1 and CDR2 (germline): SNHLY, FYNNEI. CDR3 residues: CASSVRDRGLYNEQFF. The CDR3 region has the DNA TGTGCCAGCAGTGTCCGGGACAGGGGGCTCTACAATGAGCAGTTCTTC.

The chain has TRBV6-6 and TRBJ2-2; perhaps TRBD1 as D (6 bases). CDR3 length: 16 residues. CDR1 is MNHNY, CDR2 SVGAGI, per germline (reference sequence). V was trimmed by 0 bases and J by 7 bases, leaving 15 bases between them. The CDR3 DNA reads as TGTGCCAGCAGTTACTCACAGACAGGTCCACACGGGGAGCTGTTTTTT. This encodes CASSYSQTGPHGELFF.

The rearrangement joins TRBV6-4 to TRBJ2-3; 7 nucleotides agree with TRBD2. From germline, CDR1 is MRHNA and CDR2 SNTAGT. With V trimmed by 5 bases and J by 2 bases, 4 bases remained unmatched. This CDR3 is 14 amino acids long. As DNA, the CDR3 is TGTGCCAGCAGTCGCACTAGCGCCACAGATACGCAGTATTTT. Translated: CASSRTSATDTQYF.

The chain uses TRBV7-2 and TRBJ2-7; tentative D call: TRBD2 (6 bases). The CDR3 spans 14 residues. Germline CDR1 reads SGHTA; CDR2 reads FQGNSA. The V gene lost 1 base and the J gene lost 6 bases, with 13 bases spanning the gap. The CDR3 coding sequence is TGTGCCAGCAGCTTAGGGATCGGCGGGGTCGAGCAGTACTTC. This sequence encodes CASSLGIGGVEQYF. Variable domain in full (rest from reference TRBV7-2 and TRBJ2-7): GAGVSQSPSNKVTEKGKDVELRCDPISGHTALYWYRQSLGQGLEFLIYFQGNSAPDKSGLPSDRFSAERTGGSVSTLTIQRTQQEDSAVYLCASSLGIGGVEQYFGPGTRLTVT.

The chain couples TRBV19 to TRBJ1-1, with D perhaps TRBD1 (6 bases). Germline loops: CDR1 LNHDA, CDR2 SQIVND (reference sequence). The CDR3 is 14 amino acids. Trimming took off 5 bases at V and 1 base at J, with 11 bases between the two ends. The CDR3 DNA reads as TGTGCCAGTAGTCTCCAGGGGAAGAACACTGAAGCTTTCTTT. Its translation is CASSLQGKNTEAFF.

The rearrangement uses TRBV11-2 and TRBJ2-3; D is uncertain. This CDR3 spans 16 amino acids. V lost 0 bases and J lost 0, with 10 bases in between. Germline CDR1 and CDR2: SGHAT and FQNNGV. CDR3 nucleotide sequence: TGTGCCAGCAGCTTAGATGATAGCACTAGCACAGATACGCAGTATTTT. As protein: CASSLDDSTSTDTQYF.

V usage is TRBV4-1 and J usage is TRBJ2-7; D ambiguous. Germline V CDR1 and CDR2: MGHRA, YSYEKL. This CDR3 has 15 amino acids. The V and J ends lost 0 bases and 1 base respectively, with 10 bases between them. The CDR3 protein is CASSQDFGGSYEQYF. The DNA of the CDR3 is TGCGCCAGCAGCCAAGACTTCGGCGGTTCCTACGAGCAGTACTTC.